This TCR beta chain was recovered during a study of T cell repertoires in cytomegalovirus infection. Study results and caveats: Ex vivo, HLA-C-restricted CMV-specific TCR beta clonotypes prevailed over the rest of the response.

From the reads, TCRdb called clonotypes with MiXCR, one entry per CDR3 protein. Here the sample spans approximately 280,000 distinct CDR3 sequences, less than 25% being singletons. This clonotype has a single count. The antigen remains undetermined. This CDR3 has 14 amino acids. The germline gives CDR1 SQVTM, CDR2 ANQGSEA. The V end was cut by 7 bases, the J end by 5 bases, with 20 bases between. This receptor was identified in a human donor in good health (CMV status not recorded). Some clones in this sample may be carry-over from other donors' samples. The source material was cultured PBMCs, sampled from culture after CMV antigen stimulation. The gene calls are TRBV29-1 and TRBJ1-1; D is perhaps TRBD1 (6 bases). CDR3 nucleotide sequence: TGCAGCGCGTTGGGGACGATGACAGGAACTGAAGCTTTCTTT. This translates into CSALGTMTGTEAFF.